These 14 T cell receptor beta chains came from one sample sequenced in a study of blood T cell repertoires in COVID-19. Generated by immunoSEQ multiplex PCR, the TCRdb table keeps only in-frame clones and is missing some. Here the sample spans about 270,000 clones, around 85% being singletons. Sequenced material: PBMCs or T cells enriched from blood (not recorded which). These TCRs come from a woman between 50 and 59 years old with acute COVID-19.

The gene calls are TRBV12-3 or TRBV12-4 and TRBJ2-2; D perhaps matches TRBD1 (5 bases). The CDR3 spans 13 residues. Trimming took off 5 bases at V and 9 bases at J, with 13 bases between the two ends. The CDR3 reads CASSPREERELFF. The CDR3 DNA follows: TGTGCCAGCAGTCCCAGGGAAGAAAGGGAGCTGTTTTTT.

The chain has TRBV7-2 and TRBJ2-7; D is perhaps TRBD1 (6 bases). The germline CDR1 and CDR2 sequences are SGHTA and FQGNSA. V lost 6 bases to trimming and J lost 3 bases, with 15 bases between them. This CDR3 is 14 amino acids long. The CDR3 DNA reads as TGTGCCAGCAGTCAAGATCAGGGGTTCTACGAGCAGTACTTC. Protein product: CASSQDQGFYEQYF. Filled out from reference TRBV7-2 and TRBJ2-7, the complete variable domain reads GAGVSQSPSNKVTEKGKDVELRCDPISGHTALYWYRQSLGQGLEFLIYFQGNSAPDKSGLPSDRFSAERTGGSVSTLTIQRTQQEDSAVYLCASSQDQGFYEQYFGPGTRLTVT.

CDR3 loop: CASSLTGGYHGYTF. The DNA for the CDR3 is TGTGCCAGCAGTTTAACAGGGGGCTATCATGGCTACACCTTC. The V and J genes are TRBV27 and TRBJ1-2; 9 bases agree with TRBD1. V gave up 2 bases and J gave up 6 bases; unmatched junction bases: 4. The CDR3 is 14 amino acids. Germline V gene data show CDR1 as MNHEY and CDR2 as SMNVEV (reference sequence).

This clone was seen more than once but under ten times. V and J are TRBV12-3 or TRBV12-4 and TRBJ1-2; D ambiguous. Trimming removed 6 bases from V and 8 bases from J, with 10 bases in between. CDR3 length: 11 amino acids. The CDR3: CASSLRQGYTF. CDR3 in DNA: TGTGCCAGCAGCCTCAGGCAGGGCTACACCTTC.

This chain joins TRBV7-2 and TRBJ2-1; weak D call: TRBD2 (5 bases). Germline values: CDR1 SGHTA, CDR2 FQGNSA. The CDR3 loop spans 13 amino acids. V gave up 5 bases and J gave up 6 bases, with 11 bases separating them. This chain's CDR3 is CASSTRTFNEQFF. As DNA, the CDR3 is TGTGCCAGCAGCACCCGGACTTTCAATGAGCAGTTCTTC.

The chain carries TRBV4-3 and TRBJ2-1; 16 bases agree with TRBD2. The CDR3 sequence is 21 residues long. V was pared by 4 bases and J by 7 bases, with 19 bases of the junction left unmatched. From germline, CDR1 is LGHNA and CDR2 YSLEER. In DNA, the CDR3 is TGCGCCAGCAGCCTACATCCTCCTTCCGGGACTAGCGGGGGGGCCGCAAATGAGCAGTTCTTC. This codes for CASSLHPPSGTSGGAANEQFF.

Comments on this clone: The junction differs from germline at one of its ends, possibly a read error. This rearrangement joins TRBV15 to TRBJ1-3; no reliable D call. The CDR3 has 19 residues. Germline-derived CDR1 and CDR2 are LNHNV and YYDKDF (reference sequence). CDR3 loop: CATSGEVRPDSFLGNTIYF. DNA of the CDR3: TGTGCCACCAGCGGAGAGGTCAGGCCCGATTCGTTTCTTGGAAACACCATATATTTT.

The chain recombines TRBV6-1 with TRBJ1-4, with D possibly matching TRBD1 (5 bases). The ends were cut back, 4 bases at V and 6 bases at J, with 12 bases in the middle. This CDR3 has 14 amino acids. The germline V gene has CDR1 MNHNS and CDR2 SASEGT. The CDR3 loop reads CASSARDWDEKLFF. Here the CDR3 DNA reads TGTGCCAGCAGTGCGCGGGACTGGGATGAAAAACTGTTTTTT.

The chain couples TRBV30 to TRBJ1-1, with D tentatively TRBD1 (5 bases). Trimming cost V 4 bases and J 6 bases, with 15 bases left between them. The germline V gene has CDR1 GTSNPN and CDR2 SVGIG (reference sequence). The CDR3 runs to 13 residues. The CDR3 sequence is CAWTVRGKSEAFF. In nucleotides, the CDR3 is TGTGCCTGGACGGTACGGGGGAAGTCTGAAGCTTTCTTT.

The chain recombines TRBV5-1 with TRBJ1-4, with 9 bases matching TRBD1. V was pared by 0 bases and J by 8 bases, with 2 bases of the junction left unmatched. Germline values: CDR1 SGHRS, CDR2 YFSETQ. The CDR3 length is 14 residues. CDR3 loop: CASSLGDREEKLFF. The CDR3, as DNA: TGCGCCAGCAGCTTGGGGGACAGGGAGGAAAAACTGTTTTTT.

The rearrangement joins TRBV6-2 or TRBV6-3 to TRBJ1-6, with TRBD1 as a possible D gene (6 bases). Trimming stripped 0 bases from V and 7 bases from J, with 10 bases between. The CDR3 extends over 15 amino acids. Germline CDR1 and CDR2: MNHEY and SVGEGT. The DNA for the CDR3 is TGTGCCAGCAGTTACTCATGGGACACCAATTCACCCCTCCACTTT. As protein: CASSYSWDTNSPLHF.

The rearrangement links TRBV5-4 to TRBJ1-6; maybe TRBD1 (5 bases). This CDR3 region has 15 residues. Germline-derived CDR1 and CDR2 are SGHNT and YYREEE (reference sequence). The ends were cut back, 3 bases at V and 5 bases at J, with 12 bases in the middle. The chain's CDR3 is CASSSQGLHNSPLHF. In nucleotides, the CDR3 is TGTGCCAGCAGCTCCCAGGGATTGCATAATTCACCCCTCCACTTT.

The V and J genes are TRBV30 and TRBJ1-1; D might be TRBD1 (6 bases). The CDR3 extends over 13 amino acids. Looked up from germline, CDR1 is GTSNPN and CDR2 is SVGIG (reference sequence). V shed 4 bases and J shed 11 bases, with 20 bases lying between them. CDR3: CAWTPDSALRAFF. The CDR3 region has the DNA TGTGCCTGGACTCCGGACAGCGCCCTGAGGGCTTTCTTT.

The chain carries TRBV27 and TRBJ1-2, with 12 bases matching TRBD1. Per germline, CDR1 MNHEY and CDR2 SMNVEV (reference sequence). The CDR3 totals 16 residues. The V segment lost 6 bases and the J segment 10 bases; nucleotides outside the gene matches: 15. The CDR3 loop is CASRLQDLGQGAVYTF. CDR3 coding DNA: TGTGCCAGCAGGCTCCAGGATTTGGGACAGGGGGCTGTCTACACCTTC.